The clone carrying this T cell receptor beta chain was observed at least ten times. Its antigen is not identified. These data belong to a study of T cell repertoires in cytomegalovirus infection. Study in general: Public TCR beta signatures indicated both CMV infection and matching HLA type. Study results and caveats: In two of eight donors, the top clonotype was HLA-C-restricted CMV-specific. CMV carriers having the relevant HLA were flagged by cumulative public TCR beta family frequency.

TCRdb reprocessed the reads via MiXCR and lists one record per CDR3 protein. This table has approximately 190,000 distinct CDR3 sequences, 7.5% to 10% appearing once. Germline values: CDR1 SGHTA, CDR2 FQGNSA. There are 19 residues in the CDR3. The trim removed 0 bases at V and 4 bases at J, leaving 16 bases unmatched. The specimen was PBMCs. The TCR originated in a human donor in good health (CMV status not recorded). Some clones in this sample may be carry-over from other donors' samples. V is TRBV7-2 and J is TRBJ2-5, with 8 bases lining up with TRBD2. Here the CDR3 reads CASSLAGGGEKLSRETQYF. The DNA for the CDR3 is TGTGCCAGCAGCTTAGCCGGGGGGGGGGAGAAGCTAAGTAGAGAGACCCAGTACTTC.